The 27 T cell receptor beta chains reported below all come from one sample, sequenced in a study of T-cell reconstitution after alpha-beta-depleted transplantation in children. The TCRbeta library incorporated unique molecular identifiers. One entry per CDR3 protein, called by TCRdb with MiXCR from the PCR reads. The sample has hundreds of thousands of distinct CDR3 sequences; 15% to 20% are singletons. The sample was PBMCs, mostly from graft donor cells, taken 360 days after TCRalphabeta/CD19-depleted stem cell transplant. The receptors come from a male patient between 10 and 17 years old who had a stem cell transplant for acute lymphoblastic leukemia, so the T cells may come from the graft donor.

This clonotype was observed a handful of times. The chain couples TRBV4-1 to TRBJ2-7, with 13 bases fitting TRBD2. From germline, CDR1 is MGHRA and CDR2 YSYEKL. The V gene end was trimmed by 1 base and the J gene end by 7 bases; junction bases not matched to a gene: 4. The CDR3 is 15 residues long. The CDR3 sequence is CASSQGTSGRSEQYF. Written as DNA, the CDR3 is TGCGCCAGCAGCCAAGGGACTAGCGGGAGATCAGAGCAGTACTTC.

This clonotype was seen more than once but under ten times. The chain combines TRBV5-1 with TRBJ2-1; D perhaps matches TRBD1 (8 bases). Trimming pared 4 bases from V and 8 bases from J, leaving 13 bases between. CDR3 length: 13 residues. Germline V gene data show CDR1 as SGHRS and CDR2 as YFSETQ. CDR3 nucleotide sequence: TGCGCCAGCAGCGGAACAGGGGGGGATGAGCAGTTCTTC. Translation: CASSGTGGDEQFF. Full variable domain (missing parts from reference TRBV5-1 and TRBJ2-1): KAGVTQTPRYLIKTRGQQVTLSCSPISGHRSVSWYQQTPGQGLQFLFEYFSETQRNKGNFPGRFSGRQFSNSRSEMNVSTLELGDSALYLCASSGTGGDEQFFGPGTRLTVL.

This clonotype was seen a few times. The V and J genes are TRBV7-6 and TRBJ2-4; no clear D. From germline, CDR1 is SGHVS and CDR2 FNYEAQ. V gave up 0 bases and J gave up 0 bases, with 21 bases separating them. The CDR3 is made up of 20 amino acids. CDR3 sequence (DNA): TGTGCCAGCAGCTTAGCGGCAGGCCCCTCTAGGTACCTAGCCAAAAACATTCAGTACTTC. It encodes CASSLAAGPSRYLAKNIQYF.

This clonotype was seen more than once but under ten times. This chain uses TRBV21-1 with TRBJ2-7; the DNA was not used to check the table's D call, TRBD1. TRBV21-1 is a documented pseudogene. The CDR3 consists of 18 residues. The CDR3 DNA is TGTGCCAGCAGCAGGGCGTTGGGGACAGCCTCAAGCTCCTACGAGCAGTACTTC. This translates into CASSRALGTASSSYEQYF.

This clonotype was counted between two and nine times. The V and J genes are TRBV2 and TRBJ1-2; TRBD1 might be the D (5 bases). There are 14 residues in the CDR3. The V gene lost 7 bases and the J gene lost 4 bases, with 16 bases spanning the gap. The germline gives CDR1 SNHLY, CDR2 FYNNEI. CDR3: CASTIGAFFYGYTF. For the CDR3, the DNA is TGTGCCAGCACGATCGGGGCGTTTTTCTATGGCTACACCTTC.

In nucleotides, the CDR3 is TGCGCCAGCAGCTTGGAGGCTCCTCTACACGAGCAGTACTTC. It yields the protein CASSLEAPLHEQYF. The chain joins TRBV5-1 to TRBJ2-7, with unresolved D. In germline, CDR1 is SGHRS, CDR2 YFSETQ. The germline V and J ends were trimmed by 0 bases and 5 bases, with 12 bases remaining between them. The CDR3 consists of 14 residues.

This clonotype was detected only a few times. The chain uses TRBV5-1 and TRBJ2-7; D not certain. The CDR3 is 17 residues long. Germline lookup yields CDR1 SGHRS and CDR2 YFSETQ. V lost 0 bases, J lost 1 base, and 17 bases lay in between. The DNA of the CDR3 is TGCGCCAGCAGCTTGGCCCCGGCCAGTGGCCCTTCCTACGAGCAGTACTTC. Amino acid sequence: CASSLAPASGPSYEQYF.

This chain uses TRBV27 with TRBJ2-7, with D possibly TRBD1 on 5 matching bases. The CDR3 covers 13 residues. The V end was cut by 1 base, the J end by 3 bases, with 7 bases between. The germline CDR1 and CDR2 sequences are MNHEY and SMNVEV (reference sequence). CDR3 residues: CASSLWGDYEQYF. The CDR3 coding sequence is TGTGCCAGCAGTTTATGGGGCGACTACGAGCAGTACTTC.

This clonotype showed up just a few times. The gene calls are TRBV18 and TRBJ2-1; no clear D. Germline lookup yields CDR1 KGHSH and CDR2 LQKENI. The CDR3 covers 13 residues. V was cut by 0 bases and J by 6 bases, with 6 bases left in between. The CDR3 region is CASSPPNFNEQFF. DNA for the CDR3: TGTGCCAGCTCACCACCGAATTTCAATGAGCAGTTCTTC.

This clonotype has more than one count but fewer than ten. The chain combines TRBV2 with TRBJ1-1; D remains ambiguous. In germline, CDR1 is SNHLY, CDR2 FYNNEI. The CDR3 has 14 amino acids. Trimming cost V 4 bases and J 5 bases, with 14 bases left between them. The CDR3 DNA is TGTGCCAGCAGTGGGACCCTCAGAAGGACTGAAGCTTTCTTT. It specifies CASSGTLRRTEAFF. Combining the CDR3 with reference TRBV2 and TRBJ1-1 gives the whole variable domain EPEVTQTPSHQVTQMGQEVILRCVPISNHLYFYWYRQILGQKVEFLVSFYNNEISEKSEIFDDQFSVERPDGSNFTLKIRSTKLEDSAMYFCASSGTLRRTEAFFGQGTRLTVV.

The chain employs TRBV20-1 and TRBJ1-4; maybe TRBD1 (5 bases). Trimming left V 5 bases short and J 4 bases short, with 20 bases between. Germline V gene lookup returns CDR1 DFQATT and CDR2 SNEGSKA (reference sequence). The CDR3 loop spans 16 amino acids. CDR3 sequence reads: CSAFERGSGYNEKLFF. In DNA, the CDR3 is TGCAGTGCTTTTGAGAGGGGTTCAGGGTATAATGAAAAACTGTTTTTT.

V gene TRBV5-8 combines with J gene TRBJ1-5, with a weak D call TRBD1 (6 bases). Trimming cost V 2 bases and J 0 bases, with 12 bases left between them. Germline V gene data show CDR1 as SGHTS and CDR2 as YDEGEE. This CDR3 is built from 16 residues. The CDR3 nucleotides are TGTGCCAGCAGCTTCCGGGGGCAATATAGCAATCAGCCCCAGCATTTT. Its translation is CASSFRGQYSNQPQHF.

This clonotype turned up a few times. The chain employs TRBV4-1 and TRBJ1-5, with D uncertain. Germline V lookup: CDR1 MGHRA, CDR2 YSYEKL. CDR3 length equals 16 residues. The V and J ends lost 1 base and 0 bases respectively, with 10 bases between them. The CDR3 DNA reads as TGCGCCAGCAGCCAAGGACCGAGCTATAGCAATCAGCCCCAGCATTTT. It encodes CASSQGPSYSNQPQHF.

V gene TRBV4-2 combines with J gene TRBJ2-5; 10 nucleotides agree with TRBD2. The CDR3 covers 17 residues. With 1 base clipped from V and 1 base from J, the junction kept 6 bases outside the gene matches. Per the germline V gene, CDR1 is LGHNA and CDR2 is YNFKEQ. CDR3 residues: CASSQVETSGFQETQYF. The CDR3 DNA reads TGTGCCAGCAGCCAAGTGGAGACTAGCGGGTTCCAAGAGACCCAGTACTTC.

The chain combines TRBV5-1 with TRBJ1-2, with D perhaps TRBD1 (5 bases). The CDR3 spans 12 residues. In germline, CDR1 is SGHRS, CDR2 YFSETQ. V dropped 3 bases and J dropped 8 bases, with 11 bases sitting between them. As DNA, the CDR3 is TGCGCCAGCAGCTCGGAAAAGGGGGGCTACACCTTC. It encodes CASSSEKGGYTF.

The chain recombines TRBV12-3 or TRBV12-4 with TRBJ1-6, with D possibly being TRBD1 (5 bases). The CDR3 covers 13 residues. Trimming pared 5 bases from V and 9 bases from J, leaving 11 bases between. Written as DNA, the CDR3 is TGTGCCAGCAGTAACCCCGGGACTTCACCCCTCCACTTT. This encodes CASSNPGTSPLHF.

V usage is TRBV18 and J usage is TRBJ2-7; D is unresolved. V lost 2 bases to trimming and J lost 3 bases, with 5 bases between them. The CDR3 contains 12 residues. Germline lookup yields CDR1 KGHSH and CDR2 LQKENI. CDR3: CASSPFNYEQYF. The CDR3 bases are TGTGCCAGCTCACCATTTAACTACGAGCAGTACTTC.

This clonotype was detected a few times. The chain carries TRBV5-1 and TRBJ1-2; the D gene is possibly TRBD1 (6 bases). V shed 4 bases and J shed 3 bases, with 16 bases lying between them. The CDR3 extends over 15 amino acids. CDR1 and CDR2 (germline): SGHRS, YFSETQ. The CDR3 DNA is TGCGCCAGCAGCCCAAACAGGGTTAGGTACTATGGCTACACCTTC. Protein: CASSPNRVRYYGYTF. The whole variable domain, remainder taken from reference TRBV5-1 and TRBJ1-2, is KAGVTQTPRYLIKTRGQQVTLSCSPISGHRSVSWYQQTPGQGLQFLFEYFSETQRNKGNFPGRFSGRQFSNSRSEMNVSTLELGDSALYLCASSPNRVRYYGYTFGSGTRLTVV.

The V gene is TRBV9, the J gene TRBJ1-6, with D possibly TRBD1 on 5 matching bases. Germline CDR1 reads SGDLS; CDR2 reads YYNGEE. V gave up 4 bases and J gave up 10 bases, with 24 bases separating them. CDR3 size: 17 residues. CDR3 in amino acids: CASSTHLGPTRGSPLHF. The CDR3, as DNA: TGTGCCAGCAGCACGCACTTGGGGCCCACTAGGGGCTCACCCCTCCACTTT.

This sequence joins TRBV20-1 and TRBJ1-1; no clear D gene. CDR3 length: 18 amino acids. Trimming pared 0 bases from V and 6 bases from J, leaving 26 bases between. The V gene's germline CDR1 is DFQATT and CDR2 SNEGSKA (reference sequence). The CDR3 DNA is TGCAGTGCTAGAGATGTTGGTGATGTGGGCAACCCCAACGCTGAAGCTTTCTTT. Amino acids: CSARDVGDVGNPNAEAFF.

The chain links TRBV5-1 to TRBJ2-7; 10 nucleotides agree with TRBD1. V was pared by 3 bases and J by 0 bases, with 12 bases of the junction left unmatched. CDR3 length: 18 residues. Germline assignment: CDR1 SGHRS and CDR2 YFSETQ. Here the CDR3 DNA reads TGCGCCAGCAGCTACGGACAGGGGGTAGGGGGCGACTCCTACGAGCAGTACTTC. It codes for CASSYGQGVGGDSYEQYF.

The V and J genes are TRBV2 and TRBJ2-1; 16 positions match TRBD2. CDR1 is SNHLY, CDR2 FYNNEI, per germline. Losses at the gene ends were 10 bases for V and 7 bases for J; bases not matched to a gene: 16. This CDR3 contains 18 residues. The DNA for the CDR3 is TGTGCCATCTGCCCCACCAGGGGACTAGCGGGAGGGCGGAATGAGCAGTTCTTC. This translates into CAICPTRGLAGGRNEQFF. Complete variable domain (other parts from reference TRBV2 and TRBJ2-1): EPEVTQTPSHQVTQMGQEVILRCVPISNHLYFYWYRQILGQKVEFLVSFYNNEISEKSEIFDDQFSVERPDGSNFTLKIRSTKLEDSAMYFCAICPTRGLAGGRNEQFFGPGTRLTVL.

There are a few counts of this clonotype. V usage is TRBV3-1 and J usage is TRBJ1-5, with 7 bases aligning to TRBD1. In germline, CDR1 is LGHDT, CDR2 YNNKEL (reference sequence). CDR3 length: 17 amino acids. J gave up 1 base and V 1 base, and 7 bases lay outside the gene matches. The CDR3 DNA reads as TGTGCCAGCAGCCAAGGGTCGACAGGGCGCAGCAATCAGCCCCAGCATTTT. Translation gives CASSQGSTGRSNQPQHF.

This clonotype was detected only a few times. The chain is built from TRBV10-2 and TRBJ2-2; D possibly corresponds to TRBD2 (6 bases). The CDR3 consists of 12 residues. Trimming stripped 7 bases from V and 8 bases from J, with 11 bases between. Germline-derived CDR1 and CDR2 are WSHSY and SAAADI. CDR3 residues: CASMRGEGELFF. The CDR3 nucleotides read TGCGCCAGCATGCGGGGAGAGGGGGAGCTGTTTTTT.

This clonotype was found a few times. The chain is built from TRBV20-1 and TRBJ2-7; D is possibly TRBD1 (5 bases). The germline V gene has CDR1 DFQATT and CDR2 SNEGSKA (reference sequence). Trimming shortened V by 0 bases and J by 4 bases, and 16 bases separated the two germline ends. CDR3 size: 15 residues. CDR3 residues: CSARDQGKVTYEQYF. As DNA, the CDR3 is TGCAGTGCTAGAGATCAGGGAAAGGTGACTTACGAGCAGTACTTC.

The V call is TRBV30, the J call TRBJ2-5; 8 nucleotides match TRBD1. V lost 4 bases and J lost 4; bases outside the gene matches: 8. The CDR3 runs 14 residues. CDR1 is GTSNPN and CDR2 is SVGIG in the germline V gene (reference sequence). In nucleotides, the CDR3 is TGTGCCTGGATACCGACAGGGGTGAGAGAGACCCAGTACTTC. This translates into CAWIPTGVRETQYF.

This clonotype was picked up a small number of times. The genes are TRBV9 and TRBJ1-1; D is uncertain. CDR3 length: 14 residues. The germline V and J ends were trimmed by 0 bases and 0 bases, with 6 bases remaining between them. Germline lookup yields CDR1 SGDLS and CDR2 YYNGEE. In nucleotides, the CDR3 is TGTGCCAGCAGCGTAGTTGACGTGAACACTGAAGCTTTCTTT. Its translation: CASSVVDVNTEAFF.